This TCR beta chain was captured by sequencing in a study of metastatic and nonmetastatic thyroid tumors. Study-level information: Repertoire comparison spanned blood and tumor or nodule tissue of malignant and benign thyroid patients. General observations from the study: Malignant thyroid tumors reportedly had TCR beta diversity that was significantly higher than in benign nodules, in blood and tumor.

This CDR3 spans 14 amino acids. The germline V and J ends were trimmed by 6 bases and 5 bases, with 16 bases remaining between them. On this clone: Its matching antigen is unknown.

The authors' processing: The authors used CDR3 differences across clinicopathological groups to build a distant-metastasis classifier for papillary thyroid cancer. TCRdb ran MiXCR on the PCR reads. The V and J calls reflect TCRdb's pipeline rather than the authors' work. The sample contains about 25,000 clones, approximately 20% of which appear only once. Not a single patient had been given any form of treatment at any point before undergoing thyroid surgery. The sequence was obtained from a female donor with papillary thyroid cancer or a benign thyroid nodule (not recorded which). Some clones in this sample may be carry-over from other donors' samples. The chain employs TRBV12-3 or TRBV12-4 and TRBJ1-2; D gene ambiguous. The specimen was blood. The DNA for the CDR3 is TGTGCCAGCAGCCATGTAGATCCTGGATATGGCTACACCTTC. Translation gives CASSHVDPGYGYTF.